The clone carrying this T cell receptor (beta chain) was detected only a few times. Its antigen is still unknown. These data come from a study of response to subunit inactivated influenza vaccine. CDR1 MGHDK and CDR2 SYGVNS come from the germline V gene. The length of the CDR3 is 13 residues. V lost 4 bases to trimming and J lost 1 base, with 7 bases between them. A single record per CDR3 protein comes from TCRdb applying MiXCR to the RT-PCR reads. This table has hundreds of thousands of distinct CDR3 sequences, roughly an eighth appearing once. Study-wide findings and caveats: There was a suggestion from the authors that each seasonal influenza vaccination recruits few new T cells.

The V call is TRBV25-1, the J call TRBJ1-1; D ambiguous. The starting material was non-naive T cells sorted from PBMCs, obtained roughly 2 weeks before vaccination. This clonotype was sampled from a man aged 50-60 years who received an inactivated influenza vaccine. CDR3 sequence reads: CASSGGSNTEAFF. CDR3 bases: TGTGCCAGCAGTGGAGGGTCGAACACTGAAGCTTTCTTT.